This T cell receptor (beta chain) stems from a study of cytomegalovirus exposure and HLA in healthy donors. Measured with immunoSEQ multiplex PCR; TCRdb has only the in-frame clones, and not every one. The data contain under 350,000 clones, 65% to 90% of them singletons. Separate from the approximately 720-subject first cohort, the 120-subject validation cohort was the one that the donors belonged to. Study results and caveats: Investigators reported 164 TCR beta chains as tied to cytomegalovirus. Reports credit the classifier with highly specific, highly sensitive diagnosis of cytomegalovirus status.

Per the germline V gene, CDR1 is MNHEY and CDR2 is SMNVEV (reference sequence). V dropped 2 bases and J dropped 2 bases, with 9 bases sitting between them. The CDR3 contains 14 residues. As to this clone: What it recognizes is unknown.

The rearrangement uses TRBV27 and TRBJ1-2, with D possibly matching TRBD1 (6 bases). Sample: PBMCs. This sequence was found in a woman aged 18-29 years in good health and CMV-seronegative. The CDR3 region has the DNA TGTGCCAGCAGTTTAATAAGGGGGAACTATGGCTACACCTTC. The encoded protein is CASSLIRGNYGYTF.